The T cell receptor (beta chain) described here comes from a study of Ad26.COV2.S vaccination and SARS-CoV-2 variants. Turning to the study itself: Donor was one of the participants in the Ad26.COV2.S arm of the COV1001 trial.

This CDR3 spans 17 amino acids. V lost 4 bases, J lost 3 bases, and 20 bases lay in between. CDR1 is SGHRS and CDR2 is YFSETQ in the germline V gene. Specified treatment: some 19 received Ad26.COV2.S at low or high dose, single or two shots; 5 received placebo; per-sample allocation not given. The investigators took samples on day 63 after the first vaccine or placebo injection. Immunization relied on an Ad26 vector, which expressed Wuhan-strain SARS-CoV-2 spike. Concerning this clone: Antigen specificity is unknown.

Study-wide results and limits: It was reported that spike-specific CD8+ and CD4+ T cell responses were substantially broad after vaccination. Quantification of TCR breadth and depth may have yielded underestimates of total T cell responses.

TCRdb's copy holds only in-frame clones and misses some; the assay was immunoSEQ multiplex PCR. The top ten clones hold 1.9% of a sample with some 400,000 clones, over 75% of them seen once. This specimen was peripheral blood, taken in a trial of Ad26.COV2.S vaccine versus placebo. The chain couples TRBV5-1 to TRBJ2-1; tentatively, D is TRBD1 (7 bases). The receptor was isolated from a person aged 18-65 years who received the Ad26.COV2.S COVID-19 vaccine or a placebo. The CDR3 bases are TGCGCCAGCAGCGCGCGAGGGGGCGGGACTGGCTACAATGAGCAGTTCTTC. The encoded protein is CASSARGGGTGYNEQFF.